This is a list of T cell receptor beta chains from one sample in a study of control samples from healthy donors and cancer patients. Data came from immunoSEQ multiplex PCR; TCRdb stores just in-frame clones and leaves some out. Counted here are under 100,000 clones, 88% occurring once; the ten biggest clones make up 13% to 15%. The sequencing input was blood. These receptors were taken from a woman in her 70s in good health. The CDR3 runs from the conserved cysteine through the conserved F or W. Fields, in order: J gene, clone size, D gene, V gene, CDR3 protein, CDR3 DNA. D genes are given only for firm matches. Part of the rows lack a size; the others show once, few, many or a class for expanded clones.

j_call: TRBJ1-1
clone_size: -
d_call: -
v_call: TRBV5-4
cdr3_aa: CASSSPAENTEAFF
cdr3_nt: TGTGCCAGCAGCTCCCCCGCAGAGAACACTGAAGCTTTCTTT

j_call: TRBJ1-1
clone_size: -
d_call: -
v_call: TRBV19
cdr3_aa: CASSILVEGGTEAFF
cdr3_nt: TGTGCCAGTAGTATATTGGTGGAAGGGGGCACTGAAGCTTTCTTT

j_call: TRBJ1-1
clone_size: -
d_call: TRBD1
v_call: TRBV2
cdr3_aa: CASSGRDRGRTEAFF
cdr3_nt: TGTGCCAGCAGTGGCCGGGACAGGGGGCGCACTGAAGCTTTCTTT

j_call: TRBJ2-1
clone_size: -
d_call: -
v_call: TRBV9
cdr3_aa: CASSVVSSGSYNEQFF
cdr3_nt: TGTGCCAGCAGCGTAGTGAGTAGCGGATCCTACAATGAGCAGTTCTTC

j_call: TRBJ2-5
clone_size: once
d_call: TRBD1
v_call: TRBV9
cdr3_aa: CASSAGTGQETQYF
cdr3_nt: TGTGCCAGCAGCGCAGGGACAGGGCAAGAGACCCAGTACTTC

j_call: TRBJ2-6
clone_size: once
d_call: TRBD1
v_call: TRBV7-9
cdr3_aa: CASSRGTGGAGANVLTF
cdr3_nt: TGTGCCAGCAGCCGAGGGACAGGGGGCGCTGGGGCCAACGTCCTGACTTTC

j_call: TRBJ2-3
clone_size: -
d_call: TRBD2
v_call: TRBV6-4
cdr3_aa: CASSAGLADTISTDTQYF
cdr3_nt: TGTGCCAGCAGCGCGGGACTAGCGGATACCATTAGCACAGATACGCAGTATTTT

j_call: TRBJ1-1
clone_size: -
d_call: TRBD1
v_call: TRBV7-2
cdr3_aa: CASSLAGQGGAEAFF
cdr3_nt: TGTGCCAGCAGCTTAGCTGGACAGGGGGGGGCTGAAGCTTTCTTT

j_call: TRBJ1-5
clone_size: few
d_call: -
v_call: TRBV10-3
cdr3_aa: CAISESERNQPQHF
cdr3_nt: TGTGCCATCAGTGAGTCGGAGAGGAATCAGCCCCAGCATTTT

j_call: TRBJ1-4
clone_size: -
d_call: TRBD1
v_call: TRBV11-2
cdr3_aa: CASSKRTGSQLTNEKLFF
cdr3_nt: TGTGCCAGCAGCAAACGGACAGGGAGTCAGCTTACTAATGAAAAACTGTTTTTT

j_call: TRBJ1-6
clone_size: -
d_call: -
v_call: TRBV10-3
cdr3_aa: CAISRDSYDSPLHF
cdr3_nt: TGTGCCATCAGTCGGGACTCATATGATTCACCCCTCCACTTT

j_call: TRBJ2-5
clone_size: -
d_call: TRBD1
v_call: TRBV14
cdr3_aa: CASSQTTGYRETQYF
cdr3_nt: TGTGCCAGCAGCCAGACGACAGGGTACCGGGAGACCCAGTACTTC

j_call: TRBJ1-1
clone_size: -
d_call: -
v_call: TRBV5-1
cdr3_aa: CASSLVNGEAFF
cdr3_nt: TGCGCCAGCAGCTTGGTTAACGGTGAAGCTTTCTTT

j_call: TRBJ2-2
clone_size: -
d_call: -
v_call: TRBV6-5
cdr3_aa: CASSLGRSNTGELFF
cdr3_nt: TGTGCCAGCAGTTTGGGTCGATCGAACACCGGGGAGCTGTTTTTT

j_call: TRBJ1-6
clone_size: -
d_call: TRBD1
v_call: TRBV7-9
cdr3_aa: CASSSGQGIPFNNSPLHF
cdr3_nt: TGTGCCAGCAGCTCCGGACAGGGGATCCCGTTTAATAATTCACCCCTCCACTTT

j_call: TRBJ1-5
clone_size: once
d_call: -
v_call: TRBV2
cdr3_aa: CASSESGFSNQPQHF
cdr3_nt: TGTGCCAGCAGTGAGTCAGGCTTTAGCAATCAGCCCCAGCATTTT

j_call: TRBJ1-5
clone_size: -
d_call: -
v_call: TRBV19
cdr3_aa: CASSWVSGNQPQHF
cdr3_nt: TGTGCCAGTAGTTGGGTCAGTGGCAATCAGCCCCAGCATTTT

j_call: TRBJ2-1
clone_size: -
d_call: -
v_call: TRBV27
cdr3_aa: CASNPFGLSSYNEQFF
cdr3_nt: TGTGCCAGCAATCCTTTTGGGCTTAGCTCCTACAATGAGCAGTTCTTC

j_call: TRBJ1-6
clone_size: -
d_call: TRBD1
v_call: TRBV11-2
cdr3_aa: CASSSKPGQGVGNSPLHF
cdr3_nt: TGTGCCAGCAGCTCCAAACCGGGACAGGGGGTAGGCAATTCACCCCTCCACTTT

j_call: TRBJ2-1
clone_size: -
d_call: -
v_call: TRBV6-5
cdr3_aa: CATGENYYNEQFF
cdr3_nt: TGTGCCACCGGGGAGAACTACTACAATGAGCAGTTCTTC

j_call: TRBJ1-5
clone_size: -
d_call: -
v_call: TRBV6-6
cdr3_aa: CASSHRGGDHQPQHF
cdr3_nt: TGTGCCAGCAGCCACCGAGGGGGGGACCATCAGCCCCAGCATTTT

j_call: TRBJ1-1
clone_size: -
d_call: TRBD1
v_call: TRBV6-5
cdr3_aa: CASSYGTGSAEAFF
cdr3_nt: TGTGCCAGCAGTTACGGGACAGGGAGCGCTGAAGCTTTCTTT

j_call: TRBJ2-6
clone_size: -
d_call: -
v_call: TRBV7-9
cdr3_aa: CASSLVMGSGANVLTF
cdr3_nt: TGTGCCAGCAGCTTAGTAATGGGATCTGGGGCCAACGTCCTGACTTTC

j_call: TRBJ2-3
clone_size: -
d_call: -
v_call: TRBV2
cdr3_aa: CARRTLGDTQYF
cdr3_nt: TGTGCCAGACGGACCCTAGGAGATACGCAGTATTTT

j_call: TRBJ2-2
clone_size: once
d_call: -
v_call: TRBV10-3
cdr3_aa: CAISGEGVTGELFF
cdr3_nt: TGTGCCATCAGTGGGGAGGGGGTCACCGGGGAGCTGTTTTTT

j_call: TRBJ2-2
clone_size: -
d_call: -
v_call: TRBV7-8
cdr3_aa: CASSLLRASNTGELFF
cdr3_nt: TGTGCCAGCAGCCTTCTCCGGGCCTCGAACACCGGGGAGCTGTTTTTT

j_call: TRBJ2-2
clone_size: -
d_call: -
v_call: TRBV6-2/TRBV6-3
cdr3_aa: CASSSRFLTGELFF
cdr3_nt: TGTGCCAGCAGTTCTCGGTTTCTCACCGGGGAGCTGTTTTTT

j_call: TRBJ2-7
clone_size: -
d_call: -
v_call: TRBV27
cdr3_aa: CASSLGSAYEQYF
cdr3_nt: TGTGCCAGCAGTTTAGGGTCCGCCTACGAGCAGTACTTC

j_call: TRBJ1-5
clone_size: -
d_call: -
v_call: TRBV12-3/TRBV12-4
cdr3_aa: CASSSGIESPQHF
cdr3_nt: TGTGCCAGCAGTTCAGGTATCGAGAGCCCCCAGCATTTT

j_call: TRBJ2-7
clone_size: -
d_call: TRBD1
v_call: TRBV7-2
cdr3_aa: CASSSTGYEQYF
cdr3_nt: TGTGCCAGCAGCTCGACAGGGTACGAGCAGTACTTC

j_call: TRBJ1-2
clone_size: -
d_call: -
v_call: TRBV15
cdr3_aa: CATSRDIGDYGYTF
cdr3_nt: TGTGCCACCAGCAGAGATATAGGGGACTATGGCTACACCTTC

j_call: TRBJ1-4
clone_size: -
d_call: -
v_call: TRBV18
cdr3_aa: CASSPPTVREKLFF
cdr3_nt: TGTGCCAGCTCACCGCCGACGGTCCGGGAAAAACTGTTTTTT

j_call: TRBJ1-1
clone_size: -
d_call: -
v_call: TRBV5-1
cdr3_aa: CASSFVGETEAFF
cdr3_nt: TGCGCCAGCAGCTTCGTCGGAGAGACTGAAGCTTTCTTT

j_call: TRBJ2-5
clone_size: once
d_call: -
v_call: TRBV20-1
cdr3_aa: CSARAAETQYF
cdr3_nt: TGCAGTGCTAGAGCGGCAGAGACCCAGTACTTC

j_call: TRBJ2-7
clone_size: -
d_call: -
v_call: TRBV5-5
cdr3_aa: CASSLRGGSYEQYF
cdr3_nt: TGTGCCAGCAGCTTGAGGGGAGGTTCCTACGAGCAGTACTTC

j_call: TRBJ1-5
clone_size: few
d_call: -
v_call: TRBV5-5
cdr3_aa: CASSFEGRQNQPQHF
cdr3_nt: TGTGCCAGCAGCTTCGAAGGGCGGCAGAATCAGCCCCAGCATTTT

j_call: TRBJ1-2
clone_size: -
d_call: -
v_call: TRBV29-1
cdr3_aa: CSVDPGVVSGYTF
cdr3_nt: TGCAGCGTTGATCCCGGTGTAGTATCTGGCTACACCTTC

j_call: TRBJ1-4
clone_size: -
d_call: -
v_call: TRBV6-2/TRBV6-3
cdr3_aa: CASSRLGEDEKLFF
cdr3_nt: TGTGCCAGCAGCCGCCTCGGAGAGGATGAAAAACTGTTTTTT

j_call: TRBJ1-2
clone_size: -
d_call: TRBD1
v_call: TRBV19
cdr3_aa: CASVDRASPSFGGYTF
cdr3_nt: TGTGCCAGTGTGGACAGGGCCTCTCCTTCCTTTGGGGGCTACACCTTC

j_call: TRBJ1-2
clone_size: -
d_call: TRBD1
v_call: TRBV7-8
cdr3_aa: CASSRGTARGSYTF
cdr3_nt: TGTGCCAGCAGCCGAGGGACAGCCCGGGGAAGCTACACCTTC

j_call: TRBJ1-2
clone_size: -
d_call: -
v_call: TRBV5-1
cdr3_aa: CASSLRGKDGYTF
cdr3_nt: TGCGCCAGCAGCTTAAGAGGGAAGGACGGCTACACCTTC

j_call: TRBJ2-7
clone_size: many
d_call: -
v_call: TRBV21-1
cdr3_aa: CASMAGSRYEQYF
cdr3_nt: TGTGCCAGCATGGCTGGGTCGCGTTACGAGCAGTACTTC

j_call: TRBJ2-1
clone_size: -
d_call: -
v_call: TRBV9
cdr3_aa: CASSVLGENEQFF
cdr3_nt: TGTGCCAGCAGCGTGTTAGGAGAGAATGAGCAGTTCTTC

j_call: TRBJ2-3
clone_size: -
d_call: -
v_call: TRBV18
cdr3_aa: CASSPGYTDTQYF
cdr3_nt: TGTGCCAGCTCACCGGGATACACAGATACGCAGTATTTT

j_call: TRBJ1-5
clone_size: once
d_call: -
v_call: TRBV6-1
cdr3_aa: CASSESRNQPQHF
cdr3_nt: TGTGCCAGCAGTGAGTCCCGCAATCAGCCCCAGCATTTT

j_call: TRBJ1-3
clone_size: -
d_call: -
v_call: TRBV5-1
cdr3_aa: CASSLGDSGNTIYF
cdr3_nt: TGCGCCAGCAGCTTGGGAGACTCTGGAAACACCATATATTTT

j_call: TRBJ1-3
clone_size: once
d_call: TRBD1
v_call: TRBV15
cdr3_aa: CATSREDTRGLGNTIYF
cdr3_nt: TGTGCCACCAGCAGAGAAGACACCAGGGGGCTTGGAAACACCATATATTTT

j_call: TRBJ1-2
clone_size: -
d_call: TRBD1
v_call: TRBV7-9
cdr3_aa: CASSLAGQGGYTF
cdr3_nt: TGTGCCAGCAGCTTAGCGGGACAGGGGGGCTACACCTTC